This note documents a single T cell receptor (beta chain) sequence. This record belongs to a study of blood T cell repertoires in COVID-19. Overall study context: Specimens from acute and convalescent COVID-19 originated in the United States, Italy and Spain. PBMCs, B-cell-depleted T cells, or T cells provided the cDNA or gDNA that made up the material.

The CDR3 has 15 residues. Trimming at V came to 3 bases and at J to 3 bases, leaving 4 bases not matched to a gene. CDR1 is MNHEY, CDR2 SMNVEV, per germline (reference sequence). TCRdb keeps only in-frame clones here, not all; method: immunoSEQ multiplex PCR. The sample yields roughly 670,000 clones, just under 90% seen once. Sequencing input: peripheral blood. The chain couples TRBV27 to TRBJ2-2; 7 bases match TRBD1. The TCR originated in a young woman with acute or convalescent COVID-19. The CDR3 region has the DNA TGTGCCAGCAGTTTTGGGGACAGATACACCGGGGAGCTGTTTTTT. This sequence encodes CASSFGDRYTGELFF.